This T cell receptor (beta chain) is drawn from a study of shared clonotypes between healthy human individuals. CDR3 length: 14 amino acids. The V gene lost 5 bases and the J gene lost 1 base, with 11 bases spanning the gap. Germline CDR1 is MDHEN and CDR2 is SYDVKM. There are a few counts of this clone. Its antigen is unknown. Into CD45RA+ naive and CD45RA-negative memory subsets, the CD4+ cells were split. General observations from the study: It was the non-shared clonotypes that had lower generation probabilities than clonotypes shared by all four donors. The naive CD4 repertoires of several donors were compared, and roughly 5% of clonotypes were shared.

The table came from immunoSEQ multiplex PCR; TCRdb's copy has only in-frame clones and leaves some out. The table has a few hundred thousand clones, 50% to 80% seen once; the top ten hold 11%. V and J are TRBV28 and TRBJ1-1, with D unresolved. The TCR originated in a man aged 25 to 40 in good health. Sequencing was carried out using memory CD4+ T cells sorted from blood. The subset here: CD45RA-negative fraction. The CDR3 bases are TGTGCCAGCAGTGGAACGCCCCCGAACACTGAAGCTTTCTTT. Translation: CASSGTPPNTEAFF.